The following is a T cell receptor beta chain sequence with its context. Its antigen is undetermined. Germline loops: CDR1 MDHEN, CDR2 SYDVKM. J gave up 1 base and V 7 bases, and 10 bases lay outside the gene matches. The length of the CDR3 is 16 residues. A multiplex PCR was run with 60 Vbeta primers and 13 Jbeta primers. The data were produced by immunoSEQ multiplex PCR, yet TCRdb's version contains in-frame clones alone and is incomplete. Of over 120,000 clones listed, just under 85% were seen once; the top ten hold roughly 1.4%. This record comes from a study of cytomegalovirus exposure and HLA in healthy donors. Regarding the study as a whole: A later analysis showed HLA-associated TCR beta chains outstripping equally common others in clonal expansion. It is likely that the observed cluster of highly shared sequence variants was a sequencing artifact. Later findings reportedly placed an Asian-associated ancestry cluster below the roughly 730-donor mean for N-insertions.

Healthy bone marrow donors made up the donors. Sequencing was carried out using PBMCs. This receptor was identified in a man under 40 in good health and CMV-seropositive. The chain joins TRBV28 to TRBJ1-2; 9 bases are shared with TRBD1. CDR3 sequence: CASNEQGANGNYGYTF. CDR3 in DNA: TGTGCCAGCAATGAACAGGGGGCGAACGGTAACTATGGCTACACCTTC.